These T cell receptor beta chains were read from a single sample in a study of blood T cell repertoires in COVID-19. Assay used: immunoSEQ multiplex PCR; TCRdb lists only in-frame clones, some missing. The sample holds 150,000 to 200,000 clones, approximately 84% seen once. Sequenced sample: peripheral blood. Every receptor here comes from an elderly woman with acute or convalescent COVID-19. The CDR3 runs from the conserved cysteine through the conserved F or W. The D gene is left open where the match is weak. The listing skips clone size in some rows; elsewhere it reads once, few, many or a size class.

clone size: -; D gene: -; J gene: TRBJ2-5; V gene: TRBV5-6; CDR3 DNA: TGTGCCAGCAGCTTGAACAGGGCAGAGACCCAGTACTTC; CDR3 protein: CASSLNRAETQYF
clone size: -; D gene: -; J gene: TRBJ2-4; V gene: TRBV6-5; CDR3 DNA: TGTGCCAGCGGAGAAAACATTCAGTACTTC; CDR3 protein: CASGENIQYF
clone size: -; D gene: TRBD1; J gene: TRBJ1-2; V gene: TRBV19; CDR3 DNA: TGTGCCAGTAGTATTCAGGGGGCCAGAGGCTACACCTTC; CDR3 protein: CASSIQGARGYTF
clone size: once; D gene: TRBD2; J gene: TRBJ2-2; V gene: TRBV10-3; CDR3 DNA: TGTGCCATCAGTGAGTTCGGACTAGCGGGAGACACCGGGGAGCTGTTTTTT; CDR3 protein: CAISEFGLAGDTGELFF
clone size: many; D gene: -; J gene: TRBJ1-4; V gene: TRBV30; CDR3 DNA: TGTGCCTGGAGTGTCCAGGGCGCGCTTGAAAAACTGTTTTTT; CDR3 protein: CAWSVQGALEKLFF
clone size: -; D gene: -; J gene: TRBJ1-1; V gene: TRBV10-1; CDR3 DNA: TGCGCCAGCAGCTACAACAGGGTAGGCACTGAAGCTTTCTTT; CDR3 protein: CASSYNRVGTEAFF
clone size: -; D gene: TRBD2; J gene: TRBJ2-3; V gene: TRBV5-1; CDR3 DNA: TGCGCCAGCAGCTTGGACTCAGCGGGAGGACCGGGGGATACGCAGTATTTT; CDR3 protein: CASSLDSAGGPGDTQYF
clone size: few; D gene: -; J gene: TRBJ1-2; V gene: TRBV27; CDR3 DNA: TGTGCCAGCAGTTACGGACAGAACTATGGCTACACCTTC; CDR3 protein: CASSYGQNYGYTF
clone size: -; D gene: TRBD1; J gene: TRBJ1-2; V gene: TRBV30; CDR3 DNA: TGTGCCTGGAGTATTGGTCGGACAGGGTATGGCTACACCTTC; CDR3 protein: CAWSIGRTGYGYTF
clone size: -; D gene: -; J gene: TRBJ1-3; V gene: TRBV30; CDR3 DNA: TGTGCCTGGAGTACTAATAGAAACACCATATATTTT; CDR3 protein: CAWSTNRNTIYF
clone size: few; D gene: TRBD2; J gene: TRBJ2-7; V gene: TRBV7-9; CDR3 DNA: TGTGCCAGCAGCTTACAGAGCGGGGCACTCATCTACGAGCAGTACTTC; CDR3 protein: CASSLQSGALIYEQYF
clone size: -; D gene: -; J gene: TRBJ1-4; V gene: TRBV7-9; CDR3 DNA: TGTGCCAGCAGCACGGATGAAAAACTGTTTTTT; CDR3 protein: CASSTDEKLFF
clone size: -; D gene: -; J gene: TRBJ2-1; V gene: TRBV2; CDR3 DNA: TGTGCCAGCAGGCCAGACTACAATGAGCAGTTCTTC; CDR3 protein: CASRPDYNEQFF
clone size: few; D gene: TRBD2; J gene: TRBJ2-1; V gene: TRBV7-2; CDR3 DNA: TGTGCCAGCAGCTCGGGACTAGCGGGGTACAATGAGCAGTTCTTC; CDR3 protein: CASSSGLAGYNEQFF
clone size: -; D gene: -; J gene: TRBJ1-2; V gene: TRBV6-2/TRBV6-3; CDR3 DNA: TGTGCCAGCGGCTACTACAGGGACTATGGCTACACCTTC; CDR3 protein: CASGYYRDYGYTF
clone size: -; D gene: -; J gene: TRBJ2-1; V gene: TRBV7-9; CDR3 DNA: TGTGCCAGCAGCCCTCCACGTATCGGAGTTTTCAATGAGCAGTTCTTC; CDR3 protein: CASSPPRIGVFNEQFF
clone size: -; D gene: TRBD1; J gene: TRBJ1-5; V gene: TRBV6-2/TRBV6-3; CDR3 DNA: TGTGCCAGCAGTCTGGGACAGGGAGTCCGCAATCAGCCCCAGCATTTT; CDR3 protein: CASSLGQGVRNQPQHF
clone size: -; D gene: -; J gene: TRBJ2-1; V gene: TRBV5-5; CDR3 DNA: TGTGCCAGCAGCTTGGGACTCGAGAGCTCCTACAATGAGCAGTTCTTC; CDR3 protein: CASSLGLESSYNEQFF
clone size: -; D gene: TRBD2; J gene: TRBJ2-4; V gene: TRBV4-1; CDR3 DNA: TGCGCCAGCAGCACTCCCCTAGCGGGAGGGCCTGACATTCAGTACTTC; CDR3 protein: CASSTPLAGGPDIQYF
clone size: -; D gene: -; J gene: TRBJ1-5; V gene: TRBV19; CDR3 DNA: TGTGCCAGTACCGGAACAGTTTATAGCAATCAGCCCCAGCATTTT; CDR3 protein: CASTGTVYSNQPQHF
clone size: -; D gene: TRBD1; J gene: TRBJ1-1; V gene: TRBV29-1; CDR3 DNA: TGCAGCCTAGGGACAGGAAAGGGGAACACTGAAGCTTTCTTT; CDR3 protein: CSLGTGKGNTEAFF
clone size: few; D gene: TRBD1; J gene: TRBJ1-2; V gene: TRBV29-1; CDR3 DNA: TGCAGCGTTGATCACCTCCTAGGACAGGGGAAACCCTATGGCTACACCTTC; CDR3 protein: CSVDHLLGQGKPYGYTF
clone size: -; D gene: TRBD2; J gene: TRBJ2-7; V gene: TRBV5-1; CDR3 DNA: TGCGCCAGCACCGAAACTAGCGGGGCCTCCTACGAGCAGTACTTC; CDR3 protein: CASTETSGASYEQYF
clone size: few; D gene: TRBD1; J gene: TRBJ2-2; V gene: TRBV5-4; CDR3 DNA: TGTGCCAGCACCATCGGGACAGGCGGCACCGGGGAGCTGTTTTTT; CDR3 protein: CASTIGTGGTGELFF
clone size: once; D gene: TRBD2; J gene: TRBJ2-3; V gene: TRBV19; CDR3 DNA: TGTGCCAGTAGTATAAGGCGGGAGCCTCCAGATACGCAGTATTTT; CDR3 protein: CASSIRREPPDTQYF
clone size: -; D gene: -; J gene: TRBJ2-1; V gene: TRBV19; CDR3 DNA: TGTGCCAGTAGTATCCAGCGGGAGCAGTTCTTC; CDR3 protein: CASSIQREQFF
clone size: -; D gene: -; J gene: TRBJ1-1; V gene: TRBV7-2; CDR3 DNA: TGTGCCAGCAGCTTTCGACAGAACACTGAAGCTTTCTTT; CDR3 protein: CASSFRQNTEAFF
clone size: -; D gene: TRBD1; J gene: TRBJ2-7; V gene: TRBV29-1; CDR3 DNA: TGCAGCGGACGACAGGGGCCGTACGAGCAGTACTTC; CDR3 protein: CSGRQGPYEQYF
clone size: -; D gene: -; J gene: TRBJ2-2; V gene: TRBV5-1; CDR3 DNA: TGCGCCAGCAGTCCCAAGAACACCGGGGAGCTGTTTTTT; CDR3 protein: CASSPKNTGELFF
clone size: -; D gene: -; J gene: TRBJ1-2; V gene: TRBV3-1/TRBV3-2; CDR3 DNA: TGTGCCAGCAGTCTCGAGGGGGTCTATGGCTACACCTTC; CDR3 protein: CASSLEGVYGYTF
clone size: -; D gene: TRBD2; J gene: TRBJ2-2; V gene: TRBV3-1/TRBV3-2; CDR3 DNA: TGTGCCAGCAGCTCTGCTGGACTAGCGGGCACCGGGGAGCTGTTTTTT; CDR3 protein: CASSSAGLAGTGELFF
clone size: -; D gene: TRBD2; J gene: TRBJ2-1; V gene: TRBV14; CDR3 DNA: TGTGCCAGCAGCCAAGTTAGCGGGAGGGGAGACAATGAGCAGTTCTTC; CDR3 protein: CASSQVSGRGDNEQFF
clone size: -; D gene: TRBD1; J gene: TRBJ2-3; V gene: TRBV7-9; CDR3 DNA: TGTGCCAGCAGCTTAGTAGGACAGGGCCTTCGCACAGATACGCAGTATTTT; CDR3 protein: CASSLVGQGLRTDTQYF
clone size: -; D gene: TRBD1; J gene: TRBJ1-3; V gene: TRBV4-1; CDR3 DNA: TGCGCCAGCAGCCAAGAATCCCGACAGGGGGGTGGAAACACCATATATTTT; CDR3 protein: CASSQESRQGGGNTIYF
clone size: -; D gene: TRBD1; J gene: TRBJ1-6; V gene: TRBV25-1; CDR3 DNA: TGTGCCAGCAGTCGACAGGGTGGAAATTCACCCCTCCACTTT; CDR3 protein: CASSRQGGNSPLHF
clone size: -; D gene: TRBD2; J gene: TRBJ2-7; V gene: TRBV6-5; CDR3 DNA: TGTGCCAGCAGGCCGAGCGGGGGCTCCTACGAGCAGTACTTC; CDR3 protein: CASRPSGGSYEQYF
clone size: -; D gene: -; J gene: TRBJ2-5; V gene: TRBV6-6; CDR3 DNA: TGTGCCAGCAGAAGCTCCCAAGAGACCCAGTACTTC; CDR3 protein: CASRSSQETQYF
clone size: -; D gene: TRBD2; J gene: TRBJ2-5; V gene: TRBV6-2/TRBV6-3; CDR3 DNA: TGTGCCAGCAGTTACGGGGCTAGCGGGGTCCAAGAGACCCAGTACTTC; CDR3 protein: CASSYGASGVQETQYF
clone size: -; D gene: -; J gene: TRBJ1-2; V gene: TRBV19; CDR3 DNA: TGTGCCAGTAGTAAAGGGGCAAATAAATTCTATGGCTACACCTTC; CDR3 protein: CASSKGANKFYGYTF
clone size: -; D gene: TRBD1; J gene: TRBJ1-1; V gene: TRBV7-2; CDR3 DNA: TGTGCCAGCAGCTTGAACAGGGGGCAGACTGAAGCTTTCTTT; CDR3 protein: CASSLNRGQTEAFF
clone size: -; D gene: TRBD1; J gene: TRBJ2-2; V gene: TRBV19; CDR3 DNA: TGTGCCAGTGAACGACAGGGTGTCACCGGGGAGCTGTTTTTT; CDR3 protein: CASERQGVTGELFF
clone size: -; D gene: -; J gene: TRBJ2-2; V gene: TRBV27; CDR3 DNA: TGTGCCAGCAGTATCCTAGCCGGGGAGCTGTTTTTT; CDR3 protein: CASSILAGELFF
clone size: few; D gene: -; J gene: TRBJ1-1; V gene: TRBV5-1; CDR3 DNA: TGCGCCAGCAGCCCCGTCGTGAACACTGAAGCTTTCTTT; CDR3 protein: CASSPVVNTEAFF
clone size: -; D gene: TRBD2; J gene: TRBJ2-1; V gene: TRBV5-4; CDR3 DNA: TGTGCCAGCAGCGAAAGACTAGCGGGCAATGAGCAGTTCTTC; CDR3 protein: CASSERLAGNEQFF
clone size: -; D gene: -; J gene: TRBJ1-2; V gene: TRBV7-2; CDR3 DNA: TGTGCCAGCAGCTTAGTCCCCTCTCTCGGGTATGGCTACACCTTC; CDR3 protein: CASSLVPSLGYGYTF
clone size: -; D gene: -; J gene: TRBJ2-2; V gene: TRBV19; CDR3 DNA: TGTGCCAGTAGTATGTTGGGGCTGGGAACCGGGGAGCTGTTTTTT; CDR3 protein: CASSMLGLGTGELFF